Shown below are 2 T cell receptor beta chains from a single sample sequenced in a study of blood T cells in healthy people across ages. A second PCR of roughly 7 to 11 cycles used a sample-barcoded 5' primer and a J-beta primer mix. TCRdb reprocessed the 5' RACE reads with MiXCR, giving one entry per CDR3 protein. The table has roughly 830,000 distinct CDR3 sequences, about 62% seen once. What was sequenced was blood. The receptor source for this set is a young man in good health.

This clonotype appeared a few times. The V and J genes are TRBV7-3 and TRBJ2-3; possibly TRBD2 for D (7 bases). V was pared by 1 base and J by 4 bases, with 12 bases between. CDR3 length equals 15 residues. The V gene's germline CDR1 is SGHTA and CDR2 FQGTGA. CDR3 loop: CASSLNGGQSDTQYF. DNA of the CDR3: TGTGCCAGCAGCTTAAACGGGGGGCAATCAGATACGCAGTATTTT.

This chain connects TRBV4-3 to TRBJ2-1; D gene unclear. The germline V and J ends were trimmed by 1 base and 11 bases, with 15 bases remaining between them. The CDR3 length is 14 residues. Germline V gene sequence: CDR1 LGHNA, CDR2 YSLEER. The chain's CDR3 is CASSQGNHWDKQFF. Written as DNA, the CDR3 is TGCGCCAGCAGCCAAGGGAACCACTGGGATAAGCAGTTCTTC.